This T cell receptor beta chain was recorded in a study of PD-L1 blockade in urothelial cancer. The V gene's germline CDR1 is SNHLY and CDR2 FYNNEI. The trim removed 7 bases at V and 5 bases at J, leaving 10 bases unmatched. The CDR3 extends over 14 amino acids. Added to each PCR by spiking were synthetic TCR analog templates. The protocol was immunoSEQ multiplex PCR, while the TCRdb copy is restricted to in-frame clones and leaves out a portion. The sample yields 90,000 or so clones, roughly nine tenths seen once. Described time point: pretreatment peripheral blood. The sequencing here drew on PBMCs, taken around atezolizumab (anti-PD-L1) treatment. V is TRBV2 and J is TRBJ1-2; 7 bases are shared with TRBD1. The receptor comes from a woman aged 80 or over with urothelial cancer. Here the CDR3 DNA reads TGTGCCAGCATAGTAATAGAGACAGGGTATGGCTACACCTTC. Translating it yields CASIVIETGYGYTF.